Each of the 14 T cell receptor beta chains below was sequenced from the same sample in a study of neurological immune-mediated disorders. Via MiXCR, TCRdb re-called the 5' RACE reads, giving one row per CDR3 protein. The sample records 60,000 to 75,000 distinct CDR3 sequences, less than 10% being singletons. Time point specified: longitudinal time-point 2. The sample comprised PBMCs. These receptors all stem from a man younger than 45 in good health.

This clonotype was counted many times. The chain carries TRBV28 and TRBJ2-1; D may be TRBD1 or TRBD2 (5 bases each). V lost 6 bases and J 3 bases, leaving 18 bases between the germline ends. Germline V gives CDR1 MDHEN, CDR2 SYDVKM. The CDR3 consists of 16 residues. The CDR3 region is CASSPQGEGFYNEQFF. The CDR3 DNA follows: TGTGCCAGCAGCCCCCAGGGAGAAGGTTTCTACAATGAGCAGTTCTTC.

This clonotype was recorded at least ten times. The V gene is TRBV20-1, the J gene TRBJ2-7, with no clear D. CDR1 DFQATT and CDR2 SNEGSKA come from the germline V gene (reference sequence). CDR3 length: 15 amino acids. V was clipped by 2 bases and J by 0 bases, with 14 bases between them. CDR3 DNA sequence: TGCAGTGCTAGAATCAGCCCGGGCTTCTCCTACGAGCAGTACTTC. Amino acid sequence: CSARISPGFSYEQYF.

This clonotype came up many times. The chain is built from TRBV27 and TRBJ1-3; D unresolved. The ends were cut back, 5 bases at V and 2 bases at J, with 4 bases in the middle. This CDR3 spans 12 amino acids. Germline V gene lookup returns CDR1 MNHEY and CDR2 SMNVEV (reference sequence). The CDR3 coding sequence is TGTGCCAGCAGTGGGGCTGGAAACACCATATATTTT. Protein sequence: CASSGAGNTIYF.

This clonotype occurred many times. This chain links TRBV30 with TRBJ2-5, with D perhaps matching TRBD2 (5 bases). The V gene lost 4 bases and the J gene lost 4 bases, with 13 bases spanning the gap. The CDR3 runs to 13 residues. Germline loops: CDR1 GTSNPN, CDR2 SVGIG (reference sequence). The DNA of the CDR3 is TGTGCCTGGAATAAGGGAGTGGGAGAGACCCAGTACTTC. It translates to CAWNKGVGETQYF. The whole variable domain, remainder taken from reference TRBV30 and TRBJ2-5, is SQTIHQWPATLVQPVGSPLSLECTVEGTSNPNLYWYRQAAGRGLQLLFYSVGIGQISSEVPQNLSASRPQDRQFILSSKKLLLSDSGFYLCAWNKGVGETQYFGPGTRLLVL.

This clonotype was detected ten times or more. The chain carries TRBV6-1 and TRBJ2-1; 7 nucleotides agree with TRBD1. Trimming removed 5 bases from V and 1 base from J; junction bases left unmatched: 11. Germline V gives CDR1 MNHNS, CDR2 SASEGT. CDR3 length: 17 amino acids. CDR3 residues: CASSIRSGTASYNEQFF. CDR3 in DNA: TGTGCCAGCAGTATCCGATCCGGGACAGCGTCCTACAATGAGCAGTTCTTC.

This clonotype has a count of ten or more. The chain uses TRBV12-3 or TRBV12-4 and TRBJ2-7; tentative D call: TRBD1 (5 bases). CDR3 length equals 16 residues. V was cut by 6 bases and J by 3 bases, with 21 bases left in between. CDR3 DNA sequence: TGTGCCAGCAGCCCTTGGGGCTCCCTTGGGGACTACGAGCAGTACTTC. This codes for CASSPWGSLGDYEQYF.

This clonotype was observed at least ten times. The chain uses TRBV3-1 and TRBJ2-7; TRBD2 aligns across 9 bases. J gave up 3 bases and V 3 bases, and 6 bases lay outside the gene matches. The CDR3 contains 15 residues. Per the germline V gene, CDR1 is LGHDT and CDR2 is YNNKEL (reference sequence). The CDR3 sequence is CASSHSLAGHYEQYF. The CDR3, as DNA: TGTGCCAGCAGCCATTCGCTAGCGGGACACTACGAGCAGTACTTC.

This clonotype was seen at least ten times. This chain links TRBV20-1 with TRBJ1-2, with D unclear. Germline V gives CDR1 DFQATT, CDR2 SNEGSKA (reference sequence). This CDR3 contains 13 residues. Between the trimmed V and J ends, which lost 0 bases and 8 bases, there was a span of 13 bases. The CDR3 bases are TGCAGTGCTAGAGATGTAGGGATGAGCGGCTACACCTTC. It codes for CSARDVGMSGYTF.

This clonotype was seen at least ten times. V is TRBV5-5 and J is TRBJ2-2, with a tentative D call TRBD2 (6 bases). CDR1 is SGHKS and CDR2 is YYEKEE in the germline V gene (reference sequence). The CDR3 has 16 amino acids. The V and J ends lost 1 base and 7 bases respectively, with 17 bases between them. CDR3 protein: CASSLSRVGSGGELFF. CDR3 nucleotides: TGTGCCAGCAGCTTGAGCCGCGTCGGTAGCGGCGGGGAGCTGTTTTTT.

This clonotype was seen at least ten times. V usage is TRBV18 and J usage is TRBJ1-5; D not certain. Trimming stripped 3 bases from V and 3 bases from J, with 9 bases between. Germline V gene sequence: CDR1 KGHSH, CDR2 LQKENI. CDR3 length equals 14 residues. The chain's CDR3 is CASSPLQNNQPQHF. The CDR3, as DNA: TGTGCCAGCTCACCGTTGCAGAACAATCAGCCCCAGCATTTT.

This clonotype came up many times. The V and J genes are TRBV27 and TRBJ1-5, with 7 bases aligning to TRBD1. CDR3 size: 14 residues. V shed 5 bases, J shed 9 bases, and the junction held 10 bases outside the gene matches. The V gene's germline CDR1 is MNHEY and CDR2 SMNVEV (reference sequence). CDR3 residues: CASSRGDSWRPQHF. CDR3 in DNA: TGTGCCAGCAGTCGAGGGGACAGCTGGCGGCCCCAGCATTTT.

This clonotype was seen many times. V and J are TRBV10-2 and TRBJ2-7; a possible D gene is TRBD1 (5 bases). The germline CDR1 and CDR2 sequences are WSHSY and SAAADI. CDR3 length equals 13 residues. V was shortened by 4 bases and J by 2 bases, with 9 bases between the two germline ends. The CDR3 protein is CASSGSGTYEQYF. Here the CDR3 DNA reads TGCGCCAGCAGTGGTTCAGGGACCTACGAGCAGTACTTC.

This clonotype appeared many times. The chain uses TRBV24-1 and TRBJ2-3; D is unclear. Trimming removed 0 bases from V and 0 bases from J, with 6 bases in between. This CDR3 has 15 residues. The V gene's germline CDR1 is KGHDR and CDR2 SFDVKD. The CDR3 here is CATSDLGNSTDTQYF. CDR3 bases: TGTGCCACCAGTGATTTGGGGAACAGCACAGATACGCAGTATTTT.

This clonotype came up many times. The V call is TRBV28, the J call TRBJ2-2, with D possibly TRBD2 on 6 matching bases. The CDR3 has 17 amino acids. The V end lost 6 bases, the J end lost 0 bases, and 17 bases lay between the germline ends. CDR1 and CDR2 (germline): MDHEN, SYDVKM. The CDR3 protein is CASRPRGSGTNTGELFF. In DNA, the CDR3 is TGTGCCAGCAGGCCCCGGGGTAGCGGAACGAACACCGGGGAGCTGTTTTTT.